A single sample is the source of the 5 T cell receptor beta chains below, sequenced in a study of a mutant IDH1 vaccine in newly diagnosed glioma (TCRdb year 2021). Libraries were made using the immunoSEQ multiplex PCR assay. TCRdb re-hosts the immuneACCESS table, in-frame sequences only. Its copies lack some clones; in the studies checked, an unresolved V gene accounts for under half of them, and the cause for the rest is not known. This sample gives about 21,000 clones in total; under 85% of them show up just once. Roughly 5% of the sample goes to the ten largest clones. Explained via the paper, the time point label denotes: baseline, week 1 (first vaccination visit). The treatment or condition label on this specimen signifies: pre-vaccination baseline after standard-of-care therapy. This specimen was PBMCs, taken from a glioma patient treated with radiotherapy, temozolomide or both. The receptors stem from a man aged 40-55 years with glioma.

The chain has TRBV5-6 and TRBJ2-3, with 8 positions matching TRBD1. Germline CDR1 is SGHDT and CDR2 is YYEEEE. The CDR3 sequence is 14 residues long. V lost 2 bases and J lost 5; bases outside the gene matches: 4. This CDR3 reads CASSFRTGRDTQYF. CDR3 nucleotides: TGTGCCAGCAGCTTCCGGACAGGGCGAGATACGCAGTATTTT.

V is TRBV15 and J is TRBJ1-4; 7 nucleotides line up with TRBD1. J was trimmed by 3 bases and V by 8 bases; bases with no gene match: 12. This CDR3 spans 16 amino acids. The germline V gene encodes CDR1 LNHNV and CDR2 YYDKDF (reference sequence). CDR3: CATSRLKGGANEKLFF. The CDR3 DNA is TGTGCCACCTCCCGCCTCAAAGGGGGCGCTAATGAAAAACTGTTTTTT.

J is TRBJ1-1 and V is TRBV6-6; 7 bases are a match to TRBD1. The CDR3 is 14 amino acids. Germline CDR1 is MNHNY and CDR2 is SVGAGI (reference sequence). Trimming cost V 7 bases and J 5 bases; bases outside gene matches: 10. The CDR3 loop is CASIPTGVRTEAFF. The CDR3 DNA follows: TGTGCCAGCATCCCAACAGGGGTTCGAACTGAAGCTTTCTTT.

This chain connects TRBV2 to TRBJ2-2; a possible D gene is TRBD2 (6 bases). CDR3 length: 14 amino acids. From germline, CDR1 is SNHLY and CDR2 FYNNEI. Between the trimmed V and J ends, which lost 4 bases and 1 base, there was a span of 7 bases. For the CDR3, the DNA is TGTGCCAGCAGTGTCGGGGGGAACACCGGGGAGCTGTTTTTT. Amino acid sequence: CASSVGGNTGELFF.

This clone was observed a single time. The CDR3 is CASSLDPQFPYEQYV. CDR3 nucleotide sequence: TGTGCCAGCAGCCTCGACCCGCAGTTCCCTTACGAGCAGTACGTC. The chain has TRBV5-4 and TRBJ2-7; D is ambiguous. Trimming removed 4 bases at V and 4 bases at J, with 18 bases between. Looked up from germline, CDR1 is SGHNT and CDR2 is YYREEE (reference sequence). The CDR3 loop spans 15 amino acids.